This TCR beta chain was sequenced in a study of T cells in Graves' hyperthyroidism and ophthalmopathy. Study results and caveats: The model foresaw ophthalmopathy a median roughly 6.6 months prior to onset. Expanded thyroid clonotypes (above 0.001) were mostly also found in blood.

Clinical symptoms, serum thyroxine and TRAb, thyroid ultrasound and orbital computed tomography together formed the diagnostic basis. From germline, CDR1 is MNHEY and CDR2 SVGEGT. The CDR3 loop spans 15 amino acids. V was pared by 4 bases and J by 5 bases, with 17 bases between. Remarks on this clonotype: Antigen unknown.

The CDR3 regions of TCR beta were amplified from RNA transcripts. In the first-round RT-PCR of the TCR CDR3, the HTBI primer set was used. TCRdb called the multiplex PCR reads again in MiXCR, with one record for every CDR3 protein. Of 650,000 to 700,000 distinct CDR3 sequences listed, 17% are singletons. The rearrangement uses TRBV6-2 or TRBV6-3 and TRBJ1-1, with D tentatively TRBD1 (5 bases). Sequencing input: blood. The source of this sequence is a man aged 50-59 years with Graves' hyperthyroidism. The DNA for the CDR3 is TGTGCCAGCAGTTTTGGGGGGAGGATGGGAACTGAAGCTTTCTTT. Amino acids: CASSFGGRMGTEAFF.